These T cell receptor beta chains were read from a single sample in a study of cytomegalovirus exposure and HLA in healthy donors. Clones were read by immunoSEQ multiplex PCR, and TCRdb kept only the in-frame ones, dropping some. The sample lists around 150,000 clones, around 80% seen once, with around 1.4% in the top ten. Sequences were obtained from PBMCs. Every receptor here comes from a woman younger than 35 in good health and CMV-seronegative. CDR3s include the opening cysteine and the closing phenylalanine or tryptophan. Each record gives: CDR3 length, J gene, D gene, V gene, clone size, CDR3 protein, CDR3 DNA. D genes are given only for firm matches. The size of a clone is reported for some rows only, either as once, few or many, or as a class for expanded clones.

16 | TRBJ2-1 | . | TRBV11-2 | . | CASSDAPREVYNEQFF | TGTGCCAGCAGCGATGCTCCTCGGGAAGTCTACAATGAGCAGTTCTTC
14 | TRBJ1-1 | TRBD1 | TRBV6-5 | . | CASSVGTGNTEAFF | TGTGCCAGCAGTGTAGGGACAGGGAACACTGAAGCTTTCTTT
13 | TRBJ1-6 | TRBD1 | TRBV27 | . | CASSYRGNSPLHF | TGTGCCAGCAGTTACAGGGGAAATTCACCCCTCCACTTT
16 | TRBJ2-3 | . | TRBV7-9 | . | CASSPVEGHGTDTQYF | TGTGCCAGCAGCCCCGTGGAGGGGCACGGCACAGATACGCAGTATTTT
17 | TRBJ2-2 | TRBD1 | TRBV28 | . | CASSFTLGQGLTGELFF | TGTGCCAGCAGTTTCACACTTGGACAGGGGTTAACCGGGGAGCTGTTTTTT
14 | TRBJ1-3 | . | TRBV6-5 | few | CASSNSVTGNTIYF | TGTGCCAGCAGCAATTCAGTCACTGGAAACACCATATATTTT
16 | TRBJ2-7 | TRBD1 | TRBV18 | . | CASSPIPGTGGYEQYF | TGTGCCAGCTCACCGATTCCAGGGACAGGGGGCTACGAGCAGTACTTC
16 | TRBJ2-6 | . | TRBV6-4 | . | CASSDLGQSGANVLTF | TGTGCCAGCAGTGATTTAGGACAGTCTGGGGCCAACGTCCTGACTTTC
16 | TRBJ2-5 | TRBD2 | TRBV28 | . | CASSYGTSGGQETQYF | TGTGCCAGCAGTTACGGGACTAGCGGGGGCCAAGAGACCCAGTACTTC
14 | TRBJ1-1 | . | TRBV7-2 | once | CASSSEIGRPEAFF | TGTGCCAGCAGCTCAGAAATTGGGAGACCTGAAGCTTTCTTT
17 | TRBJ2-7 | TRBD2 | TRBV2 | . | CASTLSPSGGARGEQYF | TGTGCCAGCACCCTTTCTCCTAGCGGGGGGGCCAGGGGAGAGCAGTACTTC
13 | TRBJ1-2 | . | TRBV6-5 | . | CASGLGGYYGYTF | TGTGCCAGTGGGCTAGGGGGTTACTATGGCTACACCTTC
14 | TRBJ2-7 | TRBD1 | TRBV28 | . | CASSLLQGKSEQYF | TGTGCCAGCAGTTTATTACAGGGGAAGAGTGAGCAGTACTTC
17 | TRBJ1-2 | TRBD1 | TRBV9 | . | CASSPRVNGQGDYGYTF | TGTGCCAGCAGCCCTAGAGTAAATGGACAGGGGGACTATGGCTACACCTTC
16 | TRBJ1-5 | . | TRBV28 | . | CASSPRGGYSNQPQHF | TGTGCCAGCAGCCCCAGGGGAGGGTATAGCAATCAGCCCCAGCATTTT
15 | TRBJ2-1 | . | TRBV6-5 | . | CASSLTTGRYNEQFF | TGTGCCAGCAGTCTCACGACAGGCAGATACAATGAGCAGTTCTTC
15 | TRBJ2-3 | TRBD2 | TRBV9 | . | CASSGYSGGAGTQYF | TGTGCCAGCAGCGGATATAGCGGGGGGGCGGGTACGCAGTATTTT
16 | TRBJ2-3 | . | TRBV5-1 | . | CASSLAVQRYSDTQYF | TGCGCCAGCAGCTTGGCCGTTCAGCGATATTCAGATACGCAGTATTTT
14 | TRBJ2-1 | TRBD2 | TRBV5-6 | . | CASANSGGPDEQFF | TGTGCCAGCGCAAATAGCGGGGGTCCGGATGAGCAGTTCTTC
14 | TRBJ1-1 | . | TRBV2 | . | CASSLTTANTEAFF | TGTGCCAGCAGTCTAACGACAGCGAACACTGAAGCTTTCTTT
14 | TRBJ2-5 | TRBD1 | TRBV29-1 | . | CSVTGTAVQETQYF | TGCAGCGTTACCGGGACAGCAGTTCAAGAGACCCAGTACTTC
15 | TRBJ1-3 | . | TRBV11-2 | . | CASTPAQGQRNTIYF | TGTGCCAGCACTCCGGCACAGGGCCAGCGGAACACCATATATTTT
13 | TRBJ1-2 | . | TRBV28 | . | CASSPTVFYGYTF | TGTGCCAGCAGTCCCACAGTTTTCTATGGCTACACCTTC
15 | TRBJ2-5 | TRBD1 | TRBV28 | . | CASSPTGGAWETQYF | TGTGCCAGCAGTCCGACAGGGGGCGCATGGGAGACCCAGTACTTC
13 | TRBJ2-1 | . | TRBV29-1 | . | CSVHRSSYNEQFF | TGCAGCGTTCACAGGAGCTCCTACAATGAGCAGTTCTTC
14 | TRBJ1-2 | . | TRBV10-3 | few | CAISETETGYGYTF | TGTGCCATCAGTGAGACGGAGACAGGCTATGGCTACACCTTC
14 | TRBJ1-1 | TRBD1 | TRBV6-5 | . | CASRTGQTNTEAFF | TGTGCCAGCAGGACGGGACAGACAAACACTGAAGCTTTCTTT
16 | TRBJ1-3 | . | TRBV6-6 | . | CASSSRQGSSGNTIYF | TGTGCCAGCAGTTCCCGCCAGGGAAGCTCTGGAAACACCATATATTTT
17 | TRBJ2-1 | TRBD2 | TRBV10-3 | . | CAISDWGGGAAYNEQFF | TGTGCCATCAGTGATTGGGGCGGGGGAGCTGCCTACAATGAGCAGTTCTTC
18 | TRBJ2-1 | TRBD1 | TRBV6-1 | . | CASSENLWTGGSYNEQFF | TGTGCCAGCAGCGAAAACCTTTGGACAGGGGGTTCCTACAATGAGCAGTTCTTC
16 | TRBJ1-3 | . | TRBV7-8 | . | CASSFRGSFSGNTIYF | TGTGCCAGCAGCTTTCGGGGTAGCTTCTCTGGAAACACCATATATTTT
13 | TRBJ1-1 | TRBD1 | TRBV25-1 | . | CASSQGARTEAFF | TGTGCCAGCAGTCAGGGGGCGCGGACTGAAGCTTTCTTT